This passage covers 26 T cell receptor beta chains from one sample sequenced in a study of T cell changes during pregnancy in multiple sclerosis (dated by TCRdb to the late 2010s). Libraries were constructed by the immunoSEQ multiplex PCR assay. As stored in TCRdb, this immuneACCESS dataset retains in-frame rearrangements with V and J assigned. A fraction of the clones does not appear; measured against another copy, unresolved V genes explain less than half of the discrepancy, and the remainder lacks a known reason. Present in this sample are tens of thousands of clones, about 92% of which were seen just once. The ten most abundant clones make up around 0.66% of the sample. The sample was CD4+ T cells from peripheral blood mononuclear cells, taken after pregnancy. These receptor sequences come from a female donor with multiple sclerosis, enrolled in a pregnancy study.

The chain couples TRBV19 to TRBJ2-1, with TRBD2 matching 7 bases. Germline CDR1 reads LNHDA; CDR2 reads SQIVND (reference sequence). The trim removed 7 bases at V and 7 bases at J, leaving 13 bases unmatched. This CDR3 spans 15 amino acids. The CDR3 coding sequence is TGTGCCAGTAAACCCCGCCGGGGGGTGGAAAATGAGCAGTTCTTC. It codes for CASKPRRGVENEQFF.

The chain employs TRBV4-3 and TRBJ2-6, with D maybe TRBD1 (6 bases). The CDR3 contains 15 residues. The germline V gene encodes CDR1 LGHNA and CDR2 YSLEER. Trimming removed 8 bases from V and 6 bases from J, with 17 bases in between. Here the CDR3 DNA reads TGCGCCAGCTCGAGTCTGAGGGGGATGGCCAACGTCCTGACTTTC. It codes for CASSSLRGMANVLTF.

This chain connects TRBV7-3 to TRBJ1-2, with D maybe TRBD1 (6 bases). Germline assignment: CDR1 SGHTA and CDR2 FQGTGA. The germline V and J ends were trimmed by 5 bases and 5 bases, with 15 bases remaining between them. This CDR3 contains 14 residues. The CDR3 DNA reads TGTGCCAGCAGCCCCTCGACAGGCCATTATGGCTACACCTTC. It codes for CASSPSTGHYGYTF.

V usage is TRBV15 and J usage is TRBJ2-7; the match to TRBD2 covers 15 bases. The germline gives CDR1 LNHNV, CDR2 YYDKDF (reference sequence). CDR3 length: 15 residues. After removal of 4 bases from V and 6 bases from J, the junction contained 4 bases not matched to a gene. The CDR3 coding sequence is TGTGCCACCAGCAAAGGACTAGCGGGGGGGCCCGAGCAGTACTTC. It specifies CATSKGLAGGPEQYF.

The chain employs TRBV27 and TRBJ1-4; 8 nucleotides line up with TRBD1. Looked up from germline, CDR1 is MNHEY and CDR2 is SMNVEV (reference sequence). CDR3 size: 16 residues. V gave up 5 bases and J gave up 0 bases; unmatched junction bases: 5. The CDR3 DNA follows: TGTGCCAGCAGTGGACAGGGTTTAGCAACTAATGAAAAACTGTTTTTT. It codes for CASSGQGLATNEKLFF.

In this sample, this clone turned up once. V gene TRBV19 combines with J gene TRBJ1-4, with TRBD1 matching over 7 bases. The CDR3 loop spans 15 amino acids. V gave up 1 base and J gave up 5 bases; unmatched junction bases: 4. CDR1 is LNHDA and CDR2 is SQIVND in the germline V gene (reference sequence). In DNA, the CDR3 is TGTGCCAGTAGTATAGTGGGGACAGCGAATGAAAAACTGTTTTTT. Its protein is CASSIVGTANEKLFF.

For the CDR3, the DNA is TGTGCCAGCAGCCCCCGATCGGGACAGCCTTATTCACCCCTCCACTTT. Amino acids: CASSPRSGQPYSPLHF. The gene calls are TRBV7-2 and TRBJ1-6, with TRBD1 matching 7 bases. CDR1 and CDR2 from the germline V gene are SGHTA and FQGNSA. Losses at the gene ends were 5 bases for V and 8 bases for J; bases not matched to a gene: 12. This CDR3 has 16 residues.

As DNA, the CDR3 is TGCGCCAGCAGCCAAGTCCGACAGGGCTCCGCTTTCTTT. Amino acid sequence: CASSQVRQGSAFF. This rearrangement joins TRBV4-3 to TRBJ1-1, with 7 positions matching TRBD1. The CDR3 totals 13 residues. V dropped 1 base and J dropped 11; count of bases not matched to a gene: 7. Per the germline V gene, CDR1 is LGHNA and CDR2 is YSLEER.

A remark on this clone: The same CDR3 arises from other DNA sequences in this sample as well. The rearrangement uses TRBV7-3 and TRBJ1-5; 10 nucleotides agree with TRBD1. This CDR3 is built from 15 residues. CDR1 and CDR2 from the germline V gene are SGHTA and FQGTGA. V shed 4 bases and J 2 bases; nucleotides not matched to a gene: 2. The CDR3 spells CASSSGTGGNQPQHF. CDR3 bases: TGTGCCAGCAGCTCGGGGACAGGGGGCAATCAGCCCCAGCATTTT.

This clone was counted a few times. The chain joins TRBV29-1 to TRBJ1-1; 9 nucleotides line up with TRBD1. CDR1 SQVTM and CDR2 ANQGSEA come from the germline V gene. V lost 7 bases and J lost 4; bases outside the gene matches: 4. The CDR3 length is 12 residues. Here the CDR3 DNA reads TGCAGCGCTTTACAGGGGGCCACTGAAGCTTTCTTT. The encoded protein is CSALQGATEAFF.

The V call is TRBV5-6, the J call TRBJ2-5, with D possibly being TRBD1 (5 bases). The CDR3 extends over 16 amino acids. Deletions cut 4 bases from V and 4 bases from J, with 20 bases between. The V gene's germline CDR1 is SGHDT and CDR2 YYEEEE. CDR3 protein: CASSLRHFQGGETQYF. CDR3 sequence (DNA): TGTGCCAGCAGCCTCCGACACTTCCAGGGCGGAGAGACCCAGTACTTC.

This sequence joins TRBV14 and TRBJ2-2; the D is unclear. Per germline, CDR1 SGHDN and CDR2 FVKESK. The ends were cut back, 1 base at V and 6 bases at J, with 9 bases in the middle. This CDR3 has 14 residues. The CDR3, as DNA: TGTGCCAGCAGCCAAGTGCCAGGTCCCGGGGAGCTGTTTTTT. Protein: CASSQVPGPGELFF.

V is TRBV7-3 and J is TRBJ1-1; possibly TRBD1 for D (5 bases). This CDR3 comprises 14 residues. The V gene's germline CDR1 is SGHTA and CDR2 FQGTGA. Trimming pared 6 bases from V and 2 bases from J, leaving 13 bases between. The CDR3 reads CASRVGPFNTEAFF. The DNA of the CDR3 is TGTGCCAGCAGGGTGGGGCCTTTTAACACTGAAGCTTTCTTT.

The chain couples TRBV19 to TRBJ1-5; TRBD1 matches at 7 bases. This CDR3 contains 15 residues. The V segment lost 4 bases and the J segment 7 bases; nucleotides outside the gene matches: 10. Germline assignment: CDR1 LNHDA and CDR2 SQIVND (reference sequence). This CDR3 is CASSKGGQTHQPQHF. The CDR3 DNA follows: TGTGCCAGTAGTAAGGGGGGACAGACCCACCAGCCCCAGCATTTT.

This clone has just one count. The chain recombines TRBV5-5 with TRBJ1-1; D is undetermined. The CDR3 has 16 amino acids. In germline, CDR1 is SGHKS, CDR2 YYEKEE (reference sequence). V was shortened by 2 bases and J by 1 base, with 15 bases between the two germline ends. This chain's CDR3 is CASSLFQTSPNTEAFF. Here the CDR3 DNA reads TGTGCCAGCAGCTTATTCCAGACAAGCCCGAACACTGAAGCTTTCTTT.

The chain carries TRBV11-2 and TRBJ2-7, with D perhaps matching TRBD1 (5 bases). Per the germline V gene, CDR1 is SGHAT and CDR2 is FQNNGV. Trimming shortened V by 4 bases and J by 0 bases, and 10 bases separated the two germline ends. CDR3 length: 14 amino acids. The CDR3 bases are TGTGCCAGCAGCTCCTCCAGGGTCTCCTACGAGCAGTACTTC. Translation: CASSSSRVSYEQYF.

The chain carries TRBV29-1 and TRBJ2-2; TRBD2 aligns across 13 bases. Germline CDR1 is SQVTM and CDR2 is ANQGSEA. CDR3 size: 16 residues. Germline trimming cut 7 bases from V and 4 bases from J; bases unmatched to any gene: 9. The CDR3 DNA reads TGCAGCGCGACTGGGACTAGCGGGGTAGGCACCGGGGAGCTGTTTTTT. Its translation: CSATGTSGVGTGELFF.

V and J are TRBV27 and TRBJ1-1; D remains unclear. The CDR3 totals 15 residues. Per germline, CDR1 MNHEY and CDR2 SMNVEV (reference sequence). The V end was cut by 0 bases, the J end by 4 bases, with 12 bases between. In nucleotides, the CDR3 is TGTGCCAGCAGTTTATCTCCCGGGGTCGGCACTGAAGCTTTCTTT. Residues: CASSLSPGVGTEAFF.

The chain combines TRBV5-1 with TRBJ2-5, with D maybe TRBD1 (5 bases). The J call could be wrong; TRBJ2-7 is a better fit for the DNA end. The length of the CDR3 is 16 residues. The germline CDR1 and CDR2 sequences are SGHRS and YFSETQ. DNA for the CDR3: TGCGCCAGCAGCTTAGAATCCGTGACAGTCCCATACGAGCAGTACTTC. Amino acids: CASSLESVTVPYEQYF.

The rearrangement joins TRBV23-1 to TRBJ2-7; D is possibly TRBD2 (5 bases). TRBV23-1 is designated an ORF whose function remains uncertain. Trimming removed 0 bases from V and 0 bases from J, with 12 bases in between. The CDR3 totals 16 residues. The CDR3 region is CASSQSEGAHSYEQYF. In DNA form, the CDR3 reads TGCGCCAGCAGTCAATCAGAGGGAGCTCACTCCTACGAGCAGTACTTC.

The chain's CDR3 is CASSIDSRRTEAFF. CDR3 nucleotides: TGTGCCAGTAGTATAGATAGTCGACGGACAGAAGCTTTCTTT. The chain carries TRBV19 and TRBJ1-1, with a possible D match to TRBD1 (5 bases). Per germline, CDR1 LNHDA and CDR2 SQIVND (reference sequence). V lost 0 bases to trimming and J lost 8 bases, with 13 bases between them. The CDR3 sequence is 14 residues long.

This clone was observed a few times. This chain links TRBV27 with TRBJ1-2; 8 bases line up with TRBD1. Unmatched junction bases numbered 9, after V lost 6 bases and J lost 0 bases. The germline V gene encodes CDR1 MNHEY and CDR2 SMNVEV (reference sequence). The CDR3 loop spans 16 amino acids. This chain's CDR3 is CASSLFGQGTNYGYTF. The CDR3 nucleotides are TGTGCCAGCAGCCTTTTTGGACAGGGAACTAACTATGGCTACACCTTC.

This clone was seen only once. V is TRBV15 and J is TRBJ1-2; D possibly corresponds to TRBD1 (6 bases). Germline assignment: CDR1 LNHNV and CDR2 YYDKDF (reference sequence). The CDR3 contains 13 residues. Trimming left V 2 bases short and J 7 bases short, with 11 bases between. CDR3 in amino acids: CATSRPTTGGYTF. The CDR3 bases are TGTGCCACCAGCAGACCCACGACAGGTGGCTACACCTTC.

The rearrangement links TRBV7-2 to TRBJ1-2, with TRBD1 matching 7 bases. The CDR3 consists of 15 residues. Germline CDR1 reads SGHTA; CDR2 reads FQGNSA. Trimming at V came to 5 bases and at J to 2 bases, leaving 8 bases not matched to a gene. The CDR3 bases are TGTGCCAGCAGCCAGCGACAGGGAGAAAACTATGGCTACACCTTC. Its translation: CASSQRQGENYGYTF.

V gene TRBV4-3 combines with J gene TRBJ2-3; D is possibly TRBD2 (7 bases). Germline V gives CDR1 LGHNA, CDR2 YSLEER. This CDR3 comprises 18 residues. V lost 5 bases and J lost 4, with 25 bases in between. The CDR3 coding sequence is TGCGCCAGCAGCTCAGGGCAGAGGGGGGGGTTTAACGCAGATACGCAGTATTTT. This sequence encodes CASSSGQRGGFNADTQYF.

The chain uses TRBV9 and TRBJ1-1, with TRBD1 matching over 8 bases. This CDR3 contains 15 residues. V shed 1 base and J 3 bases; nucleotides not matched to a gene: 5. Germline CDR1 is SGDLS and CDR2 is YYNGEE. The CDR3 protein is CASSVKGQGHTEAFF. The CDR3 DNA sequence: TGTGCCAGCAGCGTAAAAGGACAGGGTCACACTGAAGCTTTCTTT.